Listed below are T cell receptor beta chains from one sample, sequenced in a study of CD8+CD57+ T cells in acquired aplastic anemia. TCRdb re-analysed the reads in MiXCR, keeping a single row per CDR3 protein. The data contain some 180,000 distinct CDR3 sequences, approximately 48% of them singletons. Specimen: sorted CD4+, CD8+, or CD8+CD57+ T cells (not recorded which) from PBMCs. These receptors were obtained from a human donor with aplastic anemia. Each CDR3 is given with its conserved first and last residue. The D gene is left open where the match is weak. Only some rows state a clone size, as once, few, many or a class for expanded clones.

CDR3: CASHPTDRVTYEQYF
J: TRBJ2-7
V: TRBV5-6
D: TRBD1
size: .

CDR3: CASSLKVRREAFF
J: TRBJ1-1
V: TRBV5-6
D: .
size: .

CDR3: CAISERDGVWPQHF
J: TRBJ1-5
V: TRBV10-3
D: .
size: .

CDR3: CSARATTSYEQYF
J: TRBJ2-7
V: TRBV20-1
D: .
size: once

CDR3: CASSQGLGAGNTIYF
J: TRBJ1-3
V: TRBV3-1
D: .
size: many

CDR3: CASSQTPGLGTQDTQYF
J: TRBJ2-3
V: TRBV4-2
D: TRBD2
size: .

CDR3: CASRARTVDTGELFF
J: TRBJ2-2
V: TRBV2
D: .
size: .

CDR3: CASKEGAETQYF
J: TRBJ2-5
V: TRBV19
D: .
size: .

CDR3: CASSEGAGTSYEQYF
J: TRBJ2-7
V: TRBV7-3
D: .
size: once

CDR3: CASTPPPAARETQYF
J: TRBJ2-5
V: TRBV2
D: .
size: many

CDR3: CSAAPLADYNEQFF
J: TRBJ2-1
V: TRBV20-1
D: TRBD2
size: .